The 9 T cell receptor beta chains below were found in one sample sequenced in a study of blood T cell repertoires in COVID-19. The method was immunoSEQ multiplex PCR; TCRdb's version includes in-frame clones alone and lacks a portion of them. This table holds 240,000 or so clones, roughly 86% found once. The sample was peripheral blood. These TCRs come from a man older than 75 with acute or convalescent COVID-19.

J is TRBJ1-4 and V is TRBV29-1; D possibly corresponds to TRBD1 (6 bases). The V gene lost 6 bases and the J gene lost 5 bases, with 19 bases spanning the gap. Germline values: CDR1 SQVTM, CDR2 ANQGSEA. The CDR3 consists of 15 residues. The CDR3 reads CSVPSSGGRNEKLFF. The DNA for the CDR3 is TGCAGCGTCCCCTCTTCGGGGGGCAGGAATGAAAAACTGTTTTTT.

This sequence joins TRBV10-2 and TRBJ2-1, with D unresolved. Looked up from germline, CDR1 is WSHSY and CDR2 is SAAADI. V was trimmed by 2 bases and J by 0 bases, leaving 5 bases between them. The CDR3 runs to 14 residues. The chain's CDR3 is CASSEVSSYNEQFF. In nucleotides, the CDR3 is TGCGCCAGCAGTGAGGTCAGCTCCTACAATGAGCAGTTCTTC.

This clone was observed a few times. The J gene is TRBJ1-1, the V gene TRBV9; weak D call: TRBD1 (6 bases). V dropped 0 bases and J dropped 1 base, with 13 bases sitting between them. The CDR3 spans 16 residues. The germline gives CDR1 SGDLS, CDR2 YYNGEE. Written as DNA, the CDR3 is TGTGCCAGCAGCGTAGGAGGTACAGGGAGGAACACTGAAGCTTTCTTT. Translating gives CASSVGGTGRNTEAFF.

The CDR3 is CASSVDKWVYGYTF. CDR3 coding DNA: TGTGCCAGCAGCGTGGACAAATGGGTCTATGGCTACACCTTC. The rearrangement links TRBV27 to TRBJ1-2, with D possibly matching TRBD1 (5 bases). V gave up 6 bases and J gave up 4 bases, with 15 bases separating them. The CDR3 runs 14 residues. Germline CDR1 reads MNHEY; CDR2 reads SMNVEV (reference sequence).

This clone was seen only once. The CDR3 bases are TGTGCCAGCAGTGAATGGAGCGTAACCTACGAGCAGTACTTC. This translates into CASSEWSVTYEQYF. V gene TRBV6-1 combines with J gene TRBJ2-7; D remains ambiguous. V lost 2 bases and J lost 2, with 10 bases in between. The CDR3 runs to 14 residues. The germline gives CDR1 MNHNS, CDR2 SASEGT.

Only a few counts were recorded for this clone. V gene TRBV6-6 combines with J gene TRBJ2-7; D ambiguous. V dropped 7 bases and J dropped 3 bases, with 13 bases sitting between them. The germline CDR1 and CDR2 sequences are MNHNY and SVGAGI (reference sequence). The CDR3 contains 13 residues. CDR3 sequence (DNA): TGTGCCAGCACCTTGGCCTTAAGCTACGAGCAGTACTTC. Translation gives CASTLALSYEQYF.

Here the CDR3 reads CASRTGKESGELFF. Written as DNA, the CDR3 is TGTGCCAGTAGGACAGGGAAGGAATCCGGGGAGCTGTTTTTT. The genes are TRBV19 and TRBJ2-2; TRBD1 matches at 7 bases. CDR3 size: 14 residues. Germline values: CDR1 LNHDA, CDR2 SQIVND (reference sequence). With V trimmed by 6 bases and J by 6 bases, 7 bases remained unmatched.

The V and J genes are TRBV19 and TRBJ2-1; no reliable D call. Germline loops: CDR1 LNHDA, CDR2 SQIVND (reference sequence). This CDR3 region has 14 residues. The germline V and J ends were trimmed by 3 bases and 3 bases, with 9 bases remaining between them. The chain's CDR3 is CASSMRGLYNEQFF. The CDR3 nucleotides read TGTGCCAGTAGTATGCGCGGTCTCTACAATGAGCAGTTCTTC.

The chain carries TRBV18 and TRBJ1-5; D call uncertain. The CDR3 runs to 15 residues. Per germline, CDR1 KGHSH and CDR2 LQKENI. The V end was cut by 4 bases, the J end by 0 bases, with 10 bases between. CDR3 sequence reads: CASSLSTNSNQPQHF. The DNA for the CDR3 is TGTGCCAGCTCACTCTCGACAAATAGCAATCAGCCCCAGCATTTT. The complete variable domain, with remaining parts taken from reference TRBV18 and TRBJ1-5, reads NAGVMQNPRHLVRRRGQEARLRCSPMKGHSHVYWYRQLPEEGLKFMVYLQKENIIDESGMPKERFSAEFPKEGPSILRIQQVVRGDSAAYFCASSLSTNSNQPQHFGDGTRLSIL.